This record looks at one T cell receptor (beta chain) sequence and its context. This entry comes from a study of blood T cell repertoires in COVID-19. The overall study: Samples taken during acute and convalescent COVID-19 were collected in the United States, Italy and Spain. In each case, the material was cDNA or gDNA derived from T cells, B-cell-depleted T cells, or PBMCs.

The CDR3 consists of 18 residues. Germline V lookup: CDR1 MNHNS, CDR2 SASEGT. The V and J ends lost 2 bases and 0 bases, in that order; junction bases with no gene match: 6. Study processing details: Estimates of nucleated cell counts were drawn from the amplification of reference gene primers. TCRdb keeps only in-frame clones here, not all; method: immunoSEQ multiplex PCR. V and J calls and clone size come straight from that table; D and trimming were deduced from the DNA. This sample has 150,000 to 200,000 clones, with roughly 87% found just once. This receptor was obtained from a woman in her 70s with acute or convalescent COVID-19. The sample was peripheral blood. The chain is built from TRBV6-1 and TRBJ1-6; TRBD1 matches 8 bases. Here the CDR3 DNA reads TGTGCCAGCAGTGAATCAGGGGGCGGCAGCTCCTATAATTCACCCCTCCACTTT. Its protein product is CASSESGGGSSYNSPLHF.